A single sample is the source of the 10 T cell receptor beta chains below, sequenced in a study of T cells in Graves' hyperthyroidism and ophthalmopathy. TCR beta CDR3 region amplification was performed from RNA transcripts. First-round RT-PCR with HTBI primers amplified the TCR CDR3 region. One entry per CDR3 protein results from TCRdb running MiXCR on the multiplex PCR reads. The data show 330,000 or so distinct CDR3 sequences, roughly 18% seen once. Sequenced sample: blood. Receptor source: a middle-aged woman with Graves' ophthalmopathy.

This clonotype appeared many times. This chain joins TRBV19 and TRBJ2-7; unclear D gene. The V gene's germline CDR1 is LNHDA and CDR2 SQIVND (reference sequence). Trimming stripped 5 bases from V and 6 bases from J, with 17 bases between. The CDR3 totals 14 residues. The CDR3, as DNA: TGTGCCAGTAGTCTTAGTATTTCGAGTTCCGAGCAGTACTTC. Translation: CASSLSISSSEQYF.

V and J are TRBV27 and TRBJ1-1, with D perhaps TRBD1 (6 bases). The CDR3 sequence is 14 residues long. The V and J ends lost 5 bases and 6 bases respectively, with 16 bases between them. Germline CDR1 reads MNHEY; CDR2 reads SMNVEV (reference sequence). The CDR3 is CASSPEQGTAEAFF. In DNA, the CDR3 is TGTGCCAGCAGTCCCGAACAGGGAACTGCTGAAGCTTTCTTT.

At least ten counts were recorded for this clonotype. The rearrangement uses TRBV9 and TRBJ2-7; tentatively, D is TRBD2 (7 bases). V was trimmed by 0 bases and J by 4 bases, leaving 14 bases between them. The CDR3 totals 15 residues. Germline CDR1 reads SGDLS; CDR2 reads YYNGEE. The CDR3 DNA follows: TGTGCCAGCAGCGTAGAGGGGGGGACAAAATACGAGCAGTACTTC. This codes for CASSVEGGTKYEQYF.

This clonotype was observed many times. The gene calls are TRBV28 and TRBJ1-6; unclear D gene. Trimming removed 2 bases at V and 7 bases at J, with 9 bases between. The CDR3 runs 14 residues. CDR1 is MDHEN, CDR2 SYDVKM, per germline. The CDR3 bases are TGTGCCAGCAGTTTACAGGTACAGAATTCACCCCTCCACTTT. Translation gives CASSLQVQNSPLHF.

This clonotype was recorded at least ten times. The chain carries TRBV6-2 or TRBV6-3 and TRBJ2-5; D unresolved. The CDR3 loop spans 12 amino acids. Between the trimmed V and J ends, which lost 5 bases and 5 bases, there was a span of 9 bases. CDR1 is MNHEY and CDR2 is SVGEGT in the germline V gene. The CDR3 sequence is CASSRLGETQYF. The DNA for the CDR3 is TGTGCCAGCAGTCGCCTCGGGGAGACCCAGTACTTC.

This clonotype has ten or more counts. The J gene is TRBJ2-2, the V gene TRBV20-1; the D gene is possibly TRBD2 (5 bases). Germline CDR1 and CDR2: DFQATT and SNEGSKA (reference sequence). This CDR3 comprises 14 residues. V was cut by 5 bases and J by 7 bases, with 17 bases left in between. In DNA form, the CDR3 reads TGCAGTGCTGAAGGGAGCCAAGGAGGCGGGGAGCTGTTTTTT. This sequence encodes CSAEGSQGGGELFF.

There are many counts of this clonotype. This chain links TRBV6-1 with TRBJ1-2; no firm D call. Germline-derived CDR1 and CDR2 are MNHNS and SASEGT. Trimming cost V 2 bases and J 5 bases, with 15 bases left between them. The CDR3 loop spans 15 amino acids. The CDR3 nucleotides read TGTGCCAGCAGTGAAAGGGAGCAGATACTATATGGCTACACCTTC. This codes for CASSEREQILYGYTF.

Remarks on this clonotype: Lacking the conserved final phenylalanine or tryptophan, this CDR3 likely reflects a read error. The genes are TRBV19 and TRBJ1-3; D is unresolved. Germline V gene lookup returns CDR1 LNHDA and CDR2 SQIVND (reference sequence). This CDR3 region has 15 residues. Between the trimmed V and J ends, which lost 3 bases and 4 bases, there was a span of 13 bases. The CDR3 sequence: CASSIIHSEGNTIYV. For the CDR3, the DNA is TGTGCCAGTAGTATCATCCACAGCGAAGGAAACACCATATATGTG.

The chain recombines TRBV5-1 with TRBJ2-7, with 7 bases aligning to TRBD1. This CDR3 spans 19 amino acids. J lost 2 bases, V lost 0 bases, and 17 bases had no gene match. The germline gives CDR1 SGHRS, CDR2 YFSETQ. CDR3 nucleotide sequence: TGCGCCAGCAGCTTGGCCAGAGGTAAAGACAGGGCCATAACCTACGAGCAGTACTTC. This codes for CASSLARGKDRAITYEQYF.

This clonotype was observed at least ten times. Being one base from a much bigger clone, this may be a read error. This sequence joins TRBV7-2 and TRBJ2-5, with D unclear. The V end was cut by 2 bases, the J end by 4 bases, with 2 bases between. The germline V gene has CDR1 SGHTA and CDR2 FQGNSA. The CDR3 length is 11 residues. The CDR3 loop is CASSLIETQYF. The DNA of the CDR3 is TGTGCCAGCAGCTTAATAGAGACCCAGTACTTC.